Below are 23 T cell receptor beta chains sequenced from a single sample in a study of regulatory T cells in long-lasting Graves disease. Relying on iRepertoire HTBI primers and Arm-PCR of CDR3 regions, the team built TCR beta libraries. MiXCR, run by TCRdb on the multiplex PCR reads, gives a single entry per CDR3 protein. The repertoire has fewer than 400,000 distinct CDR3 sequences, about 18% of them found once; the top ten carry 38%. Regarding time point: newly diagnosed GD, antithyroid drugs for less than 3 months. After RNA was extracted from PBMCs, the TCR library was made from it. This specimen consisted of peripheral blood mononuclear cells (PBMCs), obtained at new diagnosis, from a patient treated with antithyroid drugs. All receptors derive from a female donor with Graves disease.

In its sample, this clonotype was seen a few times. The chain combines TRBV3-1 with TRBJ2-7, with 8 bases identical to TRBD2. The CDR3 sequence is 14 residues long. Germline CDR1 is LGHDT and CDR2 is YNNKEL (reference sequence). With 0 bases clipped from V and 4 bases from J, the junction kept 2 bases outside the gene matches. The CDR3 region is CASSQEREAYEQYF. The CDR3 nucleotides read TGTGCCAGCAGCCAAGAGCGGGAGGCGTACGAGCAGTACTTC.

This clonotype was seen repeatedly, ten times or more. The chain combines TRBV25-1 with TRBJ2-7; 9 nucleotides align to TRBD2. This CDR3 comprises 18 residues. The V gene end was trimmed by 4 bases and the J gene end by 0 bases; junction bases not matched to a gene: 13. Germline CDR1 is MGHDK and CDR2 is SYGVNS. The CDR3 nucleotides are TGTGCCAGCAGTGGGGGTAGCGGGAGACACGGAATCTCCTACGAGCAGTACTTC. It translates to CASSGGSGRHGISYEQYF.

About this clonotype: A much larger clone lies one base from this, so it may be a read error. The chain employs TRBV3-1 and TRBJ1-1; 7 bases match TRBD1. This CDR3 is built from 13 residues. The V gene's germline CDR1 is LGHDT and CDR2 YNNKEL (reference sequence). The CDR3 region has the DNA TGTGCCGGCAGGGAACAGGGGCGCGCTGAAGCTTTCTTT. Amino acid sequence: CAGREQGRAEAFF.

The J gene is TRBJ2-7, the V gene TRBV20-1; possibly TRBD1 for D (6 bases). Germline CDR1 and CDR2: DFQATT and SNEGSKA (reference sequence). This CDR3 has 14 amino acids. The V end was cut by 3 bases, the J end by 2 bases, with 14 bases between. In DNA, the CDR3 is TGCAGTGCTAGCCCCCAGGGGACACCCTACGAGCAGTACTTC. Residues: CSASPQGTPYEQYF.

The J gene is TRBJ1-5, the V gene TRBV24-1, with 7 positions matching TRBD1. V shed 4 bases and J 5 bases; nucleotides not matched to a gene: 7. CDR1 and CDR2 from the germline V gene are KGHDR and SFDVKD. The CDR3 has 15 amino acids. CDR3 region: CATSDPGQADQPQHF. The CDR3 DNA is TGTGCCACCAGTGACCCCGGACAGGCCGATCAGCCCCAGCATTTT.

Remarks on this clonotype: This CDR3 is missing its conserved last phenylalanine or tryptophan, likely due to a read error. The DNA is omitted, as the CDR3 cannot be located on it reliably, and the CDR3 follows TCRdb's listing. The J gene is TRBJ2-1, the V gene TRBV11-2; the table names TRBD2, a call not compared with the DNA. Germline V gene sequence: CDR1 SGHAT, CDR2 FQNNGV. Inclusive of both ends, the CDR3 amounts to 16 amino acids. The CDR3 reads CASSFMGTSHYNEHFI.

A few counts support this clonotype. The V gene is TRBV7-3, the J gene TRBJ2-7; the D call may be TRBD1 or TRBD2 (5 bases each). Germline lookup yields CDR1 SGHTA and CDR2 FQGTGA. This CDR3 comprises 12 residues. V lost 5 bases and J lost 7, with 12 bases in between. CDR3 protein: CASSPDTGEQYF. The CDR3 coding sequence is TGTGCCAGCAGCCCGGACACGGGAGAGCAGTACTTC.

On this clonotype itself: Sequence at one end of the junction differs from germline and may be a read error. The V call is TRBV2, the J call TRBJ2-2, with 13 bases aligning to TRBD2. The germline gives CDR1 SNHLY, CDR2 FYNNEI. The CDR3 is made up of 17 amino acids. The CDR3 spells CASRDTSGRGLNGELFF. For the CDR3, the DNA is TGTGCCAGCAGGGACACTAGCGGGAGGGGGTTGAACGGGGAGCTTTTTTTT.

This clonotype was seen many times. The V gene is TRBV11-3, the J gene TRBJ2-1; D is undetermined. The CDR3 is 14 amino acids. The V and J ends lost 1 base and 6 bases respectively, with 10 bases between them. The germline V gene encodes CDR1 SGHNT and CDR2 YENEEA. The CDR3 bases are TGTGCCAGCAGCTTAGGAGTTGGCGGCAATGAGCAGTTCTTC. Residues: CASSLGVGGNEQFF.

This clonotype was found many times. For the CDR3, the DNA is TGTGCCAGCAGCCAAGAAAGGGGGATAAACGAGCAGTACTTC. As protein: CASSQERGINEQYF. The V and J genes are TRBV3-1 and TRBJ2-7; a possible D gene is TRBD1 (6 bases). Germline loops: CDR1 LGHDT, CDR2 YNNKEL (reference sequence). Trimming left V 0 bases short and J 5 bases short, with 11 bases between. This CDR3 is 14 amino acids long.

This clonotype was seen many times. The chain carries TRBV3-1 and TRBJ1-4; D is possibly TRBD1 (5 bases). The germline V and J ends were trimmed by 1 base and 5 bases, with 11 bases remaining between them. This CDR3 has 15 residues. CDR1 and CDR2 (germline): LGHDT, YNNKEL (reference sequence). Here the CDR3 DNA reads TGTGCCAGCAGCCAAGGAACAGGTGGAAATGAAAAACTGTTTTTT. This translates into CASSQGTGGNEKLFF.

This clonotype was counted a few times. The V gene is TRBV5-4, the J gene TRBJ2-4; D not resolved. The CDR3 is 18 residues long. V was cut by 4 bases and J by 2 bases, with 22 bases left in between. CDR1 and CDR2 from the germline V gene are SGHNT and YYREEE (reference sequence). CDR3 residues: CASSTASLGSTTKNIQYF. Here the CDR3 DNA reads TGTGCCAGCAGCACAGCGAGCTTGGGATCTACGACCAAAAACATTCAGTACTTC. The full variable domain, in which reference TRBV5-4 and TRBJ2-4 provide the parts outside the CDR3, is ETGVTQSPTHLIKTRGQQVTLRCSSQSGHNTVSWYQQALGQGPQFIFQYYREEENGRGNFPPRFSGLQFPNYSSELNVNALELDDSALYLCASSTASLGSTTKNIQYFGAGTRLSVL.

This clonotype has a count of ten or more. V and J are TRBV2 and TRBJ1-2; possible D gene TRBD1, 5 bases. Trimming stripped 4 bases from V and 4 bases from J, with 10 bases between. CDR1 and CDR2 from the germline V gene are SNHLY and FYNNEI. This CDR3 spans 13 amino acids. CDR3 coding DNA: TGTGCCAGCAGTGTGGAGGGACTCTATGGCTACACCTTC. It specifies CASSVEGLYGYTF.

The chain links TRBV6-1 to TRBJ2-6; D is unclear. CDR3 length equals 12 residues. Germline lookup yields CDR1 MNHNS and CDR2 SASEGT. Trimming removed 6 bases from V and 4 bases from J, with 4 bases in between. CDR3 DNA: TGTGCCAGCAGCAAAGGGGCCAACGTCCTGACTTTC. Its protein is CASSKGANVLTF.

In its sample, this clonotype was seen many times. The genes are TRBV2 and TRBJ1-6, with TRBD1 as a possible D gene (5 bases). The V gene's germline CDR1 is SNHLY and CDR2 FYNNEI. This CDR3 comprises 13 residues. The V and J ends lost 9 bases and 13 bases respectively, with 19 bases between them. The CDR3 sequence: CASAGLNYRPLHF. The CDR3 nucleotides are TGTGCCAGTGCGGGGCTGAATTATCGGCCCCTCCACTTT. The variable domain in full, with the rest retrieved from reference TRBV2 and TRBJ1-6, is EPEVTQTPSHQVTQMGQEVILRCVPISNHLYFYWYRQILGQKVEFLVSFYNNEISEKSEIFDDQFSVERPDGSNFTLKIRSTKLEDSAMYFCASAGLNYRPLHFGNGTRLTVT.

This clonotype showed up many times. The rearrangement joins TRBV6-2 or TRBV6-3 to TRBJ2-3, with 8 bases identical to TRBD1. The V segment lost 5 bases and the J segment 6 bases; nucleotides outside the gene matches: 10. Germline CDR1 MNHEY, CDR2 SVGEGT. The CDR3 is made up of 15 amino acids. The CDR3 DNA is TGTGCCAGCAGTACCCGCGACAGGGGCCTCGATACGCAGTATTTT. Residues: CASSTRDRGLDTQYF.

This clonotype was recorded a few times. J is TRBJ1-5 and V is TRBV18; D perhaps matches TRBD1 (6 bases). The V and J ends lost 3 bases and 1 base respectively, with 19 bases between them. The V gene's germline CDR1 is KGHSH and CDR2 LQKENI. The CDR3 sequence is 18 residues long. CDR3 loop: CASSPGLRTVASNQPQHF. The CDR3 DNA reads TGTGCCAGCTCACCGGGGCTTCGGACAGTGGCGAGCAATCAGCCCCAGCATTTT.

Regarding this clonotype: This sequence is one base from a far larger clone and is likely a read error. This sequence joins TRBV2 and TRBJ2-3; 7 bases match TRBD1. The CDR3 is 13 residues long. Germline lookup yields CDR1 SNHLY and CDR2 FYNNEI. The CDR3 sequence: CASNIDRVTEALF. CDR3 DNA sequence: TGTGCCAGTAACATTGACAGGGTCACTGAAGCTCTCTTT.

Only a few counts were recorded for this clonotype. This may come from a read error, since a much larger clone is one base off. Likely a read error: the CDR3 ends without its conserved phenylalanine or tryptophan. The chain carries TRBV27 and TRBJ2-7, with a tentative D call TRBD1 (5 bases). CDR1 and CDR2 from the germline V gene are MNHEY and SMNVEV (reference sequence). CDR3 size: 15 residues. The germline V and J ends were trimmed by 2 bases and 6 bases, with 17 bases remaining between them. The CDR3 coding sequence is TGTGCCAGCAGTTTAAACGTGCAGGGTAAGGCCGAGCAGTACCTC. Translating gives CASSLNVQGKAEQYL.

Only a few counts were recorded for this clonotype. CDR3 DNA: TGCGCCAGCAGCTTGGATACAGGGGGGGTCACTGAAGCTTTCTTT. It is translated as CASSLDTGGVTEAFF. The gene calls are TRBV5-1 and TRBJ1-1; 8 bases map to TRBD1. The J segment lost 4 bases and the V segment lost 0 bases, leaving 5 bases of the junction unmatched. Germline assignment: CDR1 SGHRS and CDR2 YFSETQ. The CDR3 contains 15 residues.

This clonotype was counted ten times or more. The genes are TRBV12-3 or TRBV12-4 and TRBJ2-7; 8 bases match TRBD1. There are 14 residues in the CDR3. The V gene end was trimmed by 6 bases and the J gene end by 1 base; junction bases not matched to a gene: 5. The CDR3 bases are TGTGCCAGCAGGCCCGGGACAGGTTCCTACGAGCAGTACTTC. Protein: CASRPGTGSYEQYF.

The chain's CDR3 is CASSLGFTGELFF. CDR3 bases: TGTGCCAGCAGTTTGGGGTTCACCGGGGAGCTGTTTTTT. The rearrangement joins TRBV28 to TRBJ2-2; D remains ambiguous. CDR1 and CDR2 (germline): MDHEN, SYDVKM. V lost 3 bases to trimming and J lost 4 bases, with 6 bases between them. The CDR3 is 13 amino acids.

The V gene is TRBV7-9, the J gene TRBJ1-4; D perhaps matches TRBD1 (5 bases). CDR1 SEHNR and CDR2 FQNEAQ come from the germline V gene (reference sequence). The CDR3 sequence is 15 residues long. Trimming pared 5 bases from V and 8 bases from J, leaving 18 bases between. CDR3 DNA sequence: TGTGCCAGCAGCCCGGAGAGGTTACGGGGGGAAAAACTGTTTTTT. Translation: CASSPERLRGEKLFF.